This T cell receptor (beta chain) was sequenced during a study of blood T cell repertoires in COVID-19. TCRdb keeps only in-frame clones here, not all; method: immunoSEQ multiplex PCR. The sample yields around 85,000 clones, around 90% seen once. J lost 6 bases, V lost 5 bases, and 13 bases had no gene match. CDR1 is KGHSY and CDR2 is FQNENV in the germline V gene. The CDR3 is 16 residues long. This TCR was sampled from a man aged 55-75 years with acute or convalescent COVID-19. Specimen: peripheral blood. This rearrangement joins TRBV16 to TRBJ1-1, with 9 bases fitting TRBD1. The CDR3, as DNA: TGTGCCAGCAGCGAAGGAGTGGGGACAGGGACTTCTGAAGCTTTCTTT. It encodes CASSEGVGTGTSEAFF.